This entry lists 22 T cell receptor beta chains sequenced from one sample in a study of control samples from healthy donors and cancer patients. Generated by immunoSEQ multiplex PCR, the TCRdb table keeps only in-frame clones and is missing some. Among approximately 20,000 clones listed, about 85% were seen once. Sequencing used PBMCs. These receptors originate from a man aged 55 to 69 with colorectal cancer.

This clone showed up just once. V gene TRBV27 combines with J gene TRBJ1-2, with a tentative D call TRBD1 (5 bases). Between the trimmed V and J ends, which lost 5 bases and 4 bases, there was a span of 14 bases. CDR1 is MNHEY, CDR2 SMNVEV, per germline (reference sequence). This CDR3 has 14 residues. CDR3 protein: CASSPAEGRYGYTF. CDR3 nucleotide sequence: TGTGCCAGCAGTCCCGCCGAGGGGCGCTATGGCTACACCTTC.

V is TRBV6-2 or TRBV6-3 and J is TRBJ2-5; 7 bases are shared with TRBD2. This CDR3 is 14 amino acids long. V lost 4 bases, J lost 7 bases, and 9 bases stayed unmatched. Germline assignment: CDR1 MNHEY and CDR2 SVGEGT. DNA of the CDR3: TGTGCCAGCAGTTCGGGACTACCCGATGGGACCCAGTACTTC. Residues: CASSSGLPDGTQYF.

There are a few counts of this clone. The chain is built from TRBV7-7 and TRBJ2-1; 8 bases line up with TRBD1. The CDR3 contains 14 residues. Germline trimming cut 5 bases from V and 4 bases from J; bases unmatched to any gene: 4. CDR1 SSHAT and CDR2 FNYEAQ come from the germline V gene (reference sequence). CDR3 nucleotides: TGTGCCAGCAGCCGGGGACAGGAGTACAATGAGCAGTTCTTC. This codes for CASSRGQEYNEQFF.

This rearrangement joins TRBV5-1 to TRBJ2-1, with 10 bases fitting TRBD2. The CDR3 totals 17 residues. The germline V gene encodes CDR1 SGHRS and CDR2 YFSETQ. V shed 0 bases, J shed 3 bases, and the junction held 6 bases outside the gene matches. The CDR3 bases are TGCGCCAGCAGCTTGGGGCTAGCGGGGGCCTTCTACAATGAGCAGTTCTTC. Residues: CASSLGLAGAFYNEQFF.

The V call is TRBV4-1, the J call TRBJ1-2, with 8 positions matching TRBD1. With V trimmed by 1 base and J by 4 bases, 5 bases remained unmatched. Germline-derived CDR1 and CDR2 are MGHRA and YSYEKL. The CDR3 loop spans 15 amino acids. CDR3 protein: CASSQGTGFGYGYTF. The CDR3 DNA follows: TGCGCCAGCAGCCAAGGGACAGGGTTTGGCTATGGCTACACCTTC.

V is TRBV5-1 and J is TRBJ2-7; no firm D call. Trimming left V 2 bases short and J 0 bases short, with 3 bases between. CDR1 is SGHRS, CDR2 YFSETQ, per germline. This CDR3 is 12 amino acids long. The CDR3 sequence is CASSLNSYEQYF. Here the CDR3 DNA reads TGCGCCAGCAGCTTAAACTCCTACGAGCAGTACTTC.

CDR3 sequence (DNA): TGCGCCAGCAGCTTCCAGGAAAACTATGGCTACACCTTC. Translated, it gives CASSFQENYGYTF. The chain couples TRBV5-1 to TRBJ1-2; the D is unclear. Per germline, CDR1 SGHRS and CDR2 YFSETQ. This CDR3 is built from 13 residues. V lost 2 bases and J lost 2, with 7 bases in between.

V gene TRBV6-5 combines with J gene TRBJ1-1; no clear D gene. This CDR3 spans 14 amino acids. Trimming removed 4 bases at V and 5 bases at J, with 14 bases between. Germline CDR1 and CDR2: MNHEY and SVGAGI. In DNA form, the CDR3 reads TGTGCCAGCAGTTTCGATTTTTGGGATACTGAAGCTTTCTTT. This codes for CASSFDFWDTEAFF.

A single count supports this clone. The J gene is TRBJ2-3, the V gene TRBV4-1; tentatively, D is TRBD1 (5 bases). The CDR3 spans 17 residues. Germline CDR1 reads MGHRA; CDR2 reads YSYEKL. V shed 4 bases and J shed 1 base, with 18 bases lying between them. CDR3 bases: TGCGCCAGCAGCCCCCGACAGCTAAAGACGGGCACAGATACGCAGTATTTT. Translating gives CASSPRQLKTGTDTQYF.

This chain links TRBV6-2 or TRBV6-3 with TRBJ1-1, with a possible D match to TRBD1 (5 bases). V was shortened by 0 bases and J by 4 bases, with 9 bases between the two germline ends. The germline CDR1 and CDR2 sequences are MNHEY and SVGEGT. This CDR3 spans 14 amino acids. The CDR3 nucleotides read TGTGCCAGCAGTTACTCCGGGGGGGGCACTGAAGCTTTCTTT. It codes for CASSYSGGGTEAFF.

CDR3 protein: CASSQRRQGNTGELFF. The CDR3 DNA reads TGCGCCAGCAGCCAACGGAGACAGGGGAACACCGGGGAGCTGTTTTTT. The J gene is TRBJ2-2, the V gene TRBV4-1; 7 positions match TRBD1. V was clipped by 2 bases and J by 1 base; unmatched bases: 4. CDR1 and CDR2 (germline): MGHRA, YSYEKL. The CDR3 totals 16 residues.

The J gene is TRBJ1-6, the V gene TRBV6-5; no clear D gene. Germline assignment: CDR1 MNHEY and CDR2 SVGAGI. With 0 bases removed from V and 7 bases from J, the gap between germline ends came to 13 bases. This CDR3 has 16 residues. The CDR3 DNA reads TGTGCCAGCAGTTACTCGAGGCAGGCGGGAAATTCACCCCTCCACTTT. Encoded protein: CASSYSRQAGNSPLHF.

The genes are TRBV11-3 and TRBJ2-1; D gene unclear. Germline V lookup: CDR1 SGHNT, CDR2 YENEEA. The V and J ends lost 5 bases and 4 bases respectively, with 9 bases between them. The length of the CDR3 is 13 residues. The CDR3 loop is CASSLTQYNEQFF. The DNA of the CDR3 is TGTGCCAGCAGCCTCACGCAGTACAATGAGCAGTTCTTC. Complete variable domain (other parts from reference TRBV11-3 and TRBJ2-1): EAGVVQSPRYKIIEKKQPVAFWCNPISGHNTLYWYLQNLGQGPELLIRYENEEAVDDSQLPKDRFSAERLKGVDSTLKIQPAELGDSAVYLCASSLTQYNEQFFGPGTRLTVL.

This chain joins TRBV25-1 and TRBJ1-2; TRBD1 matches at 9 bases. The CDR3 is made up of 13 amino acids. Germline loops: CDR1 MGHDK, CDR2 SYGVNS. V lost 6 bases to trimming and J lost 4 bases; unmatched junction nucleotides: 3. The CDR3 DNA is TGTGCCAGCAGACAGGGGGCCCTCTATGGCTACACCTTC. Residues: CASRQGALYGYTF.

The chain employs TRBV15 and TRBJ2-6; D remains unclear. CDR3 length: 14 amino acids. Germline CDR1 reads LNHNV; CDR2 reads YYDKDF (reference sequence). Trimming shortened V by 0 bases and J by 0 bases, and 0 bases separated the two germline ends. The CDR3 DNA follows: TGTGCCACCAGCAGAGACTCTGGGGCCAACGTCCTGACTTTC. As protein: CATSRDSGANVLTF.

V and J are TRBV2 and TRBJ1-5; D remains ambiguous. V lost 8 bases and J lost 1, with 12 bases in between. The CDR3 sequence is 14 residues long. The germline gives CDR1 SNHLY, CDR2 FYNNEI. Here the CDR3 reads CASRVGLSNQPQHF. Written as DNA, the CDR3 is TGTGCCAGCCGGGTGGGGTTGAGCAATCAGCCCCAGCATTTT.

The V call is TRBV11-3, the J call TRBJ2-7; either TRBD1 or TRBD2 may fit D (5 bases each). Trimming took off 6 bases at V and 0 bases at J, with 21 bases between the two ends. The CDR3 loop spans 17 amino acids. Germline V gene sequence: CDR1 SGHNT, CDR2 YENEEA. CDR3 amino acids: CASSRDPGRDDSYEQYV. The DNA of the CDR3 is TGTGCCAGCAGTCGAGACCCCGGCAGGGACGACTCCTACGAGCAGTACGTC.

The rearrangement uses TRBV27 and TRBJ1-2; TRBD1 matches at 9 bases. This CDR3 spans 13 amino acids. V shed 7 bases and J 4 bases; nucleotides not matched to a gene: 4. The germline CDR1 and CDR2 sequences are MNHEY and SMNVEV (reference sequence). CDR3 amino acids: CASTPTGGYGYTF. The CDR3 DNA follows: TGTGCCAGCACTCCGACAGGGGGCTATGGCTACACCTTC.

This chain uses TRBV29-1 with TRBJ1-6; D perhaps matches TRBD1 (6 bases). The CDR3 totals 14 residues. The germline gives CDR1 SQVTM, CDR2 ANQGSEA. Trimming took off 4 bases at V and 2 bases at J, with 9 bases between the two ends. The CDR3 sequence is CSVATGTYNSPLHF. The CDR3 DNA follows: TGCAGCGTTGCTACAGGGACCTATAATTCACCCCTCCACTTT.

The chain carries TRBV7-9 and TRBJ2-2; D possibly matches TRBD1 or TRBD2 (6 bases each). V was pared by 10 bases and J by 6 bases, with 18 bases between. Germline CDR1 SEHNR, CDR2 FQNEAQ (reference sequence). The CDR3 extends over 14 amino acids. The CDR3 reads CATSRGAGSGELFF. The CDR3 coding sequence is TGTGCCACTTCCAGGGGCGCGGGGTCCGGGGAGCTGTTTTTT.

The chain combines TRBV10-3 with TRBJ2-2; 8 bases are a match to TRBD1. V lost 5 bases to trimming and J lost 1 base; unmatched junction nucleotides: 6. Germline values: CDR1 ENHRY, CDR2 SYGVKD. The CDR3 contains 16 residues. CDR3 sequence (DNA): TGTGCCATCAGTACTAGGACAGGGCTGAACACCGGGGAGCTGTTTTTT. Its protein product is CAISTRTGLNTGELFF.

This clone has only a few counts. The V call is TRBV30, the J call TRBJ1-1; perhaps TRBD1 as D (6 bases). The CDR3 contains 15 residues. V was pared by 0 bases and J by 0 bases, with 11 bases between. CDR1 is GTSNPN, CDR2 SVGIG, per germline (reference sequence). The CDR3 bases are TGTGCCTGGAGTGTAGGGGGGAACCTGAACACTGAAGCTTTCTTT. Its protein product is CAWSVGGNLNTEAFF. The whole variable domain, filled in from reference TRBV30 and TRBJ1-1, reads SQTIHQWPATLVQPVGSPLSLECTVEGTSNPNLYWYRQAAGRGLQLLFYSVGIGQISSEVPQNLSASRPQDRQFILSSKKLLLSDSGFYLCAWSVGGNLNTEAFFGQGTRLTVV.